Listed below are T cell receptor beta chains from one sample, sequenced in a study of T cells after yellow fever vaccination. TCRdb recomputed calls from the 5' RACE reads with MiXCR, one row per CDR3 protein. The sample carries some 240,000 distinct CDR3 sequences, roughly 3.7% recorded once. Specimen: PBMCs, collected 15 days after the yellow fever booster vaccination. The receptors come from a man aged 18-30 years who received the YFV17D yellow fever vaccine. CDR3s include the opening cysteine and the closing phenylalanine or tryptophan. The order of the fields is J gene, D gene, clone size, V gene, CDR3 DNA, CDR3 protein. A D gene is named only where the DNA matches it firmly. Where a row states a size, it is once, few, many or the class of an expanded clone; other rows omit it.

TRBJ1-1 | . | many | TRBV9 | TGTGCCAGCAGCGCCGGGGGCGCCAGCACTGAAGCTTTCTTT | CASSAGGASTEAFF
TRBJ2-1 | TRBD2 | many | TRBV7-8 | TGTGCCAGCAGCTTTCGGACTAGCGGGGGCAATGAGCAGTTCTTC | CASSFRTSGGNEQFF
TRBJ1-5 | . | many | TRBV20-1 | TGCAGTGGCACGACGGGTCCACTCGTTTCCAATCAGCCCCAGCATTTT | CSGTTGPLVSNQPQHF
TRBJ2-5 | . | many | TRBV7-8 | TGTGCCAGCAGCAACCAGGGGTTTCGGGAGACCCAGTACTTC | CASSNQGFRETQYF
TRBJ2-5 | TRBD2 | many | TRBV30 | TGTGCCTGGAGTGTACCTACCAGGACTAGCGGGGGCCAAGAGACCCAGTACTTC | CAWSVPTRTSGGQETQYF
TRBJ2-1 | TRBD1 | many | TRBV7-8 | TGTGCCAGCTGTCCAGGGGGTTACAATGAGCAGTTCTTC | CASCPGGYNEQFF
TRBJ1-5 | . | . | TRBV4-2 | TGTGCCAGCAGCCAAGAGCTCGGATATAGCAATCAGCCCCAGCATTTT | CASSQELGYSNQPQHF
TRBJ2-1 | TRBD2 | many | TRBV9 | TGTGCCAGCAGCGTCCGTAGCGGGGGCGTCTCAAGCTCCTACAATGAGCAGTTCTTC | CASSVRSGGVSSSYNEQFF
TRBJ2-1 | TRBD2 | . | TRBV5-4 | TGTGCCAGCAGCTTGGAGGTCCGGCGGGGGGACGGGAATGAGCAGTTCTTC | CASSLEVRRGDGNEQFF
TRBJ2-3 | TRBD2 | many | TRBV7-6 | TGTGCCAGCAGCCCGGGACTAGCGGGGGGGCCTCGCCTTTGGACAGATACGCAGTATTTT | CASSPGLAGGPRLWTDTQYF
TRBJ2-5 | TRBD2 | many | TRBV7-2 | TGTGCCAGCAGCTTGAGTGGAGCGGGGGGCCAAGAGACCCAGTACTTC | CASSLSGAGGQETQYF
TRBJ2-1 | . | many | TRBV30 | TGTGCCTGGAGATTTGCTTCGAGCTCCTACAATGAGCAGTTCTTC | CAWRFASSSYNEQFF
TRBJ2-1 | . | many | TRBV5-4 | TGTGCCAGCAGCTTGACGCAGGGATCCTACAATGAGCAGTTCTTC | CASSLTQGSYNEQFF
TRBJ1-2 | TRBD1 | many | TRBV7-9 | TGTGCCAGCAGCCCTCCGGGACAGGGGAGGAACTATGGCTACACCTTC | CASSPPGQGRNYGYTF
TRBJ2-5 | TRBD2 | many | TRBV20-1 | TGCAGTGCTCAATTGGGCGGGGGGGCCCGGGAGACCCAGTACTTC | CSAQLGGGARETQYF